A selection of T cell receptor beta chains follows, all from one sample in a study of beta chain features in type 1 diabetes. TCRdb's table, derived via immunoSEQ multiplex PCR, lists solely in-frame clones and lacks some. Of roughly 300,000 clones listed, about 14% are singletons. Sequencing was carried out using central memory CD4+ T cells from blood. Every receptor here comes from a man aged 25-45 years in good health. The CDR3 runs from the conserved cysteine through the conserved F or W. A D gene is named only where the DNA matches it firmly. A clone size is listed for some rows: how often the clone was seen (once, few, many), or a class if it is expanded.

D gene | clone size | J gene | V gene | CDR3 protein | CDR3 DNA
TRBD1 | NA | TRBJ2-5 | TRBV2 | CASRQGLGKETQYF | TGTGCCAGCAGACAGGGGCTCGGTAAGGAGACCCAGTACTTC
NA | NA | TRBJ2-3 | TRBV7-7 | CASSRPSTDTQYF | TGTGCCAGCAGCCGACCCAGCACAGATACGCAGTATTTT
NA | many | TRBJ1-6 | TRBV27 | CASSLEAGFNSPLHF | TGTGCCAGCAGTTTAGAGGCGGGCTTCAATTCACCCCTCCACTTT
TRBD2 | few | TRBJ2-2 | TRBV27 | CASSASGADTGELFF | TGTGCCAGCAGTGCAAGCGGGGCAGACACCGGGGAGCTGTTTTTT
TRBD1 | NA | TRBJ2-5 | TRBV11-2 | CASSLGTGQETQYF | TGTGCCAGCAGCTTAGGGACAGGGCAAGAGACCCAGTACTTC
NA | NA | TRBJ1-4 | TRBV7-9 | CASSLRPEGKLFF | TGTGCCAGCAGCTTGAGACCGGAGGGAAAACTGTTTTTT
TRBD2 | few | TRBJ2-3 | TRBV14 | CASSQAGGADTQYF | TGTGCCAGCAGCCAAGCGGGGGGGGCCGATACGCAGTATTTT
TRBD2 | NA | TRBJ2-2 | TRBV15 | CATSRDRLAGVSGELFF | TGTGCCACCAGCAGAGATCGGCTAGCGGGAGTTTCCGGGGAGCTGTTTTTT
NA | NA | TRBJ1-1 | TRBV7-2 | CASSRSTGTEAFF | TGTGCCAGCAGCCGATCCACAGGGACTGAAGCTTTCTTT
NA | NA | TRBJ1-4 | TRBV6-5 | CASTKTATNEKLFF | TGTGCCAGCACCAAGACGGCGACTAATGAAAAACTGTTTTTT
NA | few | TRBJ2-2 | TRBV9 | CASSATGGDHTGELFF | TGTGCCAGCAGCGCTACAGGGGGGGACCACACCGGGGAGCTGTTTTTT
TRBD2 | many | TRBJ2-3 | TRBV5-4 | CASSLSSGIATQYF | TGTGCCAGCAGCTTGTCTAGCGGGATTGCTACGCAGTATTTT
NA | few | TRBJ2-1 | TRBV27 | CASSPSPFHNEQFF | TGTGCCAGCAGTCCCTCACCGTTCCACAATGAGCAGTTCTTC
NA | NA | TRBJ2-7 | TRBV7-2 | CASSLDYGSYEQYF | TGTGCCAGCAGCTTAGATTACGGCTCCTACGAGCAGTACTTC
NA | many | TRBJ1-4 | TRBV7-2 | CASSSQTATNEKLFF | TGTGCCAGCAGCTCCCAGACAGCAACTAATGAAAAACTGTTTTTT
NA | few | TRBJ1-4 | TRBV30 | CAWSVGAGVGEKLFF | TGTGCCTGGAGTGTAGGCGCAGGCGTTGGAGAAAAACTGTTTTTT
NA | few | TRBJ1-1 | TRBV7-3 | CASSPQAGITEAFF | TGTGCCAGCAGCCCACAGGCCGGGATCACTGAAGCTTTCTTT
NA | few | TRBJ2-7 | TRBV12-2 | CASRLAGQGVPEQYF | TGTGCAAGTCGCTTAGCGGGACAGGGGGTCCCCGAGCAGTACTTC
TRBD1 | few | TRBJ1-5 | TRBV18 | CASSPRQGDQPQHF | TGTGCCAGCTCACCCCGACAGGGAGATCAGCCCCAGCATTTT
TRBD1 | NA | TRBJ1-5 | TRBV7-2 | CASSPGTGRSNQPQHF | TGTGCCAGCAGCCCAGGGACAGGGAGGAGCAATCAGCCCCAGCATTTT
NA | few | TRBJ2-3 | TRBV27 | CASSFLPLGEPSTDTQYF | TGTGCCAGCAGTTTTCTCCCCCTAGGGGAGCCGAGCACAGATACGCAGTATTTT
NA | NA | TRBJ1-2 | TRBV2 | CASSERGWGGYTF | TGTGCCAGCAGTGAAAGGGGGTGGGGTGGCTACACCTTC
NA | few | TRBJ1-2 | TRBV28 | CASSLRLDGYTF | TGTGCCAGCAGTTTAAGGTTGGATGGCTACACCTTC
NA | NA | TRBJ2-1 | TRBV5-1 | CASSLWPASASGGSNEQFF | TGCGCCAGCAGCCTTTGGCCAGCCTCGGCATCCGGGGGATCCAATGAGCAGTTCTTC
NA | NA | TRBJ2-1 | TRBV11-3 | CASSSGSGLIYNEQFF | TGTGCCAGCAGCTCCGGCTCCGGACTCATCTACAATGAGCAGTTCTTC
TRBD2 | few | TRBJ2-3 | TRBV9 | CASSVGAGPSGEGPDTQYF | TGTGCCAGCAGCGTAGGAGCGGGACCTAGCGGGGAGGGCCCAGATACGCAGTATTTT
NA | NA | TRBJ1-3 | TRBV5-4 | CASSFPSGNTIYF | TGTGCCAGCAGCTTTCCCTCTGGAAACACCATATATTTT
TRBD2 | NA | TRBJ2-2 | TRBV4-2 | CASSQGRSGGANTGELFF | TGTGCCAGCAGCCAAGGGCGCAGCGGGGGGGCGAACACCGGGGAGCTGTTTTTT
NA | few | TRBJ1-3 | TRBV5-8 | CASSSGQLSGNTIYF | TGTGCCAGCAGCTCGGGACAACTCTCTGGAAACACCATATATTTT
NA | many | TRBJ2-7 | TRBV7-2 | CASSLGRLAYEQYF | TGTGCCAGCAGCTTAGGGCGACTAGCCTACGAGCAGTACTTC
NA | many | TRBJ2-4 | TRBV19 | CASGSKNIQYF | TGTGCCAGTGGAAGCAAAAACATTCAGTACTTC
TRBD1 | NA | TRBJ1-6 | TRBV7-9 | CASSLAGTGGSSPLHF | TGTGCCAGCAGCTTAGCAGGGACAGGGGGTAGTTCACCCCTCCACTTT
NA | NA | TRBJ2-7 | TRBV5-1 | CASSLRTPEASYEQYF | TGCGCCAGCAGCTTGAGGACCCCCGAAGCCTCCTACGAGCAGTACTTC
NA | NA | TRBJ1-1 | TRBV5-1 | CASSLKGEVFMNTEAFF | TGCGCCAGCAGCTTGAAGGGGGAAGTTTTCATGAACACTGAAGCTTTCTTT
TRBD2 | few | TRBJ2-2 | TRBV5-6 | CASSWGAGATGELFF | TGTGCCAGCAGCTGGGGAGCGGGGGCCACCGGGGAGCTGTTTTTT
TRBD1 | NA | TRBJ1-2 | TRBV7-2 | CASSPLFRTGEGFGYGYTF | TGTGCCAGCAGCCCTCTCTTCCGGACAGGGGAGGGGTTCGGGTATGGCTACACCTTC
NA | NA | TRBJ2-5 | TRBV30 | CAWERKTGTLQETQYF | TGTGCCTGGGAGAGGAAGACCGGGACATTACAAGAGACCCAGTACTTC
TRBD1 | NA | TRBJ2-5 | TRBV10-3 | CAISEGGTGSQKTQYF | TGTGCCATCAGTGAGGGCGGGACAGGTTCCCAAAAGACCCAGTACTTC
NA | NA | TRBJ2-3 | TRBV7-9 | CASSFSSSTDTQYF | TGTGCCAGCAGCTTTAGCTCTAGCACAGATACGCAGTATTTT
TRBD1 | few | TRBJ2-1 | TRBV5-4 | CASSLAQGSYNEQFF | TGTGCCAGCAGCTTAGCACAGGGGTCCTACAATGAGCAGTTCTTC
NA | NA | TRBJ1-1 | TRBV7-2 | CASTQGMANTEAFF | TGTGCCAGCACGCAGGGCATGGCTAACACTGAAGCTTTCTTT
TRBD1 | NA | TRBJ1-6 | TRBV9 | CASSPGQYNSPLHF | TGTGCCAGCAGCCCGGGACAGTATAATTCACCCCTCCACTTT
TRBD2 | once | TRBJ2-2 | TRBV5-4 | CASSAGLAGPTGELFF | TGTGCCAGCAGCGCCGGACTAGCGGGTCCCACCGGGGAGCTGTTTTTT
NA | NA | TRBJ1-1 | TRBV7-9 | CASRATRTNTEAFF | TGTGCCAGCAGAGCTACCCGGACCAACACTGAAGCTTTCTTT
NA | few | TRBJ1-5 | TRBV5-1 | CASSLHVDQPQHF | TGCGCCAGCAGCTTGCACGTAGATCAGCCCCAGCATTTT
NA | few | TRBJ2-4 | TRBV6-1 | CATHGQAIAKNIQYF | TGTGCCACCCACGGGCAGGCGATAGCCAAAAACATTCAGTACTTC
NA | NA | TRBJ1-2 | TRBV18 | CASSPKFDYGYTF | TGTGCCAGCTCACCTAAATTTGACTATGGCTACACCTTC
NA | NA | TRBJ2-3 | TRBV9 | CASSVSGQGGRVGTDTQYF | TGTGCCAGCAGCGTATCCGGCCAGGGTGGTCGTGTGGGCACAGATACGCAGTATTTT
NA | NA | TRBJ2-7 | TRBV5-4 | CASSRDPAGYEQYF | TGTGCCAGCAGCAGGGACCCGGCAGGCTACGAGCAGTACTTC
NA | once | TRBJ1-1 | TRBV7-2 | CASSLGAGNTEAFF | TGTGCCAGCAGCTTAGGGGCAGGCAACACTGAAGCTTTCTTT
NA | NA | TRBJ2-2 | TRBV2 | CASKEQDGSTGELFF | TGTGCCAGCAAGGAGCAGGACGGAAGCACCGGGGAGCTGTTTTTT
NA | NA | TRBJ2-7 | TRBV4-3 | CASSLASNYEQYF | TGCGCCAGCAGCTTGGCGTCCAACTACGAGCAGTACTTC
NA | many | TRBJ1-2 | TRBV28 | CASSPKDRNYGYTF | TGTGCCAGCAGCCCGAAAGATCGAAATTATGGCTACACCTTC
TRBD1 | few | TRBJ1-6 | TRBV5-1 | CASSTDGTGPSPLHF | TGCGCCAGCAGCACCGATGGGACAGGGCCCTCACCCCTCCACTTT